The 6 T cell receptor beta chains below all came from one sample that was sequenced in a study of long-term antiretroviral therapy in people with HIV. Samples were assayed with immunoSEQ v3.0 at survey level. The table came from immunoSEQ multiplex PCR; TCRdb's copy has only in-frame clones and leaves some out. The sample includes more than 20,000 clones, about 88% of them seen just once. The input for sequencing was unsorted PBMCs, taken 1.9 years after starting antiretroviral therapy. These receptors came from a woman aged 30 to 39 with HIV.

V is TRBV7-9 and J is TRBJ1-5; no clear D gene. The ends were cut back, 2 bases at V and 5 bases at J, with 10 bases in the middle. The CDR3 runs to 14 residues. The germline CDR1 and CDR2 sequences are SEHNR and FQNEAQ (reference sequence). The CDR3 is CASSLFGPYQPQHF. CDR3 DNA sequence: TGTGCCAGCAGCTTATTTGGTCCTTATCAGCCCCAGCATTTT.

The chain uses TRBV18 and TRBJ1-2, with a possible D match to TRBD1 (5 bases). Germline V CDR1 and CDR2: KGHSH, LQKENI. The CDR3 length is 14 residues. V lost 5 bases, J lost 7 bases, and 17 bases lay in between. In nucleotides, the CDR3 is TGTGCCAGCTCATACATCGATAGGGGAGGTGGCTACACCTTC. Amino acid sequence: CASSYIDRGGGYTF.

V is TRBV27 and J is TRBJ2-5; 7 bases fit TRBD1. This CDR3 comprises 13 residues. Germline V gene data show CDR1 as MNHEY and CDR2 as SMNVEV (reference sequence). V was clipped by 6 bases and J by 9 bases; unmatched bases: 10. CDR3 amino acids: CASRGTASMPQYF. The CDR3 nucleotides are TGTGCCAGCAGGGGGACAGCCTCAATGCCCCAGTACTTC.

The chain links TRBV14 to TRBJ1-5, with D uncertain. This CDR3 region has 14 residues. Looked up from germline, CDR1 is SGHDN and CDR2 is FVKESK. Trimming took off 4 bases at V and 4 bases at J, with 11 bases between the two ends. This CDR3 reads CASSRSVGNQPQHF. CDR3 sequence (DNA): TGTGCCAGCAGCCGCAGTGTGGGAAATCAGCCCCAGCATTTT.

V usage is TRBV2 and J usage is TRBJ1-4; TRBD1 aligns across 7 bases. This CDR3 contains 14 residues. Germline CDR1 is SNHLY and CDR2 is FYNNEI. The junction had 7 bases not matched to a gene; V was cut back by 6 bases and J by 6 bases. The CDR3 DNA reads as TGTGCCAGCAGAGACAGGGTAGGGGATGAAAAACTGTTTTTT. It translates to CASRDRVGDEKLFF.

This sequence joins TRBV5-1 and TRBJ1-1; 7 bases map to TRBD1. The junction had 7 bases not matched to a gene; V was cut back by 4 bases and J by 1 base. The CDR3 contains 15 residues. Looked up from germline, CDR1 is SGHRS and CDR2 is YFSETQ. The DNA for the CDR3 is TGCGCCAGCAGCCCCTCGACAGGGCAGAACACTGAAGCTTTCTTT. This translates into CASSPSTGQNTEAFF. The complete variable domain, with remaining parts taken from reference TRBV5-1 and TRBJ1-1, reads KAGVTQTPRYLIKTRGQQVTLSCSPISGHRSVSWYQQTPGQGLQFLFEYFSETQRNKGNFPGRFSGRQFSNSRSEMNVSTLELGDSALYLCASSPSTGQNTEAFFGQGTRLTVV.